The sample holds one count of the clone carrying this T cell receptor beta chain. What it binds is not known. TCRdb's table, derived via immunoSEQ multiplex PCR, lists solely in-frame clones and lacks some. The table lists roughly 120,000 clones, 90% to 95% of them singletons, with around 0.55% in the top ten. Trimming took 1 base from V and 2 from J, leaving 15 bases between them. Germline CDR1 and CDR2: SGDLS and YYNGEE. CDR3 length: 17 residues. This entry is derived from a study of graft-versus-host responses after intestinal transplantation. The wider study: After anti-thymocyte globulin induction, recipients took tacrolimus and steroids for around three years.

Broader study findings: Recipient marrow showed GvH clones, some seen first in ileum or blood. Where graft-donor T cell macrochimerism was present, patients had high graft-versus-host to host-versus-graft clonal ratios in allografts. Early after transplant, HvG clones declined as circulating GvH clones peaked.

The receptor was derived from a human donor who received an intestinal transplant. This specimen consisted of unstimulated CD8+ T cells sorted from spleen or lymph node cells, obtained before intestinal transplant. V gene TRBV9 combines with J gene TRBJ2-2; D is unclear. Here the CDR3 DNA reads TGTGCCAGCAGCGTACAGTCCCTCGAACCTAACACCGGGGAGCTGTTTTTT. It codes for CASSVQSLEPNTGELFF.